This paragraph covers one T cell receptor (beta chain) sequence. What it recognizes is unknown. Germline V gene lookup returns CDR1 SGHRS and CDR2 YFSETQ. Deletions cut 3 bases from V and 3 bases from J, with 10 bases between. The CDR3 covers 15 residues. This sample was taken from a study of post-analysis software for immune sequencing data. The wider study: As for disease course, relapsing-remitting, secondary progressive and progressive-relapsing multiple sclerosis were all included.

Libraries were made from TCR beta cDNA, and they carried unique molecular identifiers. Yield was roughly 0.5 million cDNA molecules from approximately 0.91 to 9.4 million T cells. TCRdb re-analysed the PCR reads in MiXCR, keeping a single row per CDR3 protein. The sample carries around 710,000 distinct CDR3 sequences, more than 45% recorded once. Study-level findings and limits: The study found TRBV5-6, TRBV5-1 and TRBV20-1 among five or six TRBV segments more frequent in patients than controls. Controls had significantly higher normalized Chao1 diversity than multiple sclerosis patients. The authors found that F measure strongly co-clustered same-batch samples.

The sample comprised blood. The receptor comes from a girl aged 5-17 years with multiple sclerosis. The V call is TRBV5-1, the J call TRBJ2-6; D is unresolved. DNA of the CDR3: TGCGCCAGCAGCTACTGGTTAAGTGGGGCCAACGTCCTGACTTTC. This codes for CASSYWLSGANVLTF.